This T cell receptor (beta chain) was found in a study of post-analysis software for immune sequencing data. Study background: Multiple sclerosis in the patients followed relapsing-remitting, secondary progressive and progressive-relapsing courses.

Whole-study findings and limits: Four or five TRBV segments, TRBV5-6, TRBV5-1 and TRBV20-1 among them, were found more frequent in patients than controls. When the samples were clustered directly with F measure, those that had been prepared in the same batch showed strong co-clustering.

The CDR3 consists of 14 residues. The V gene lost 10 bases and the J gene lost 0 bases, with 15 bases spanning the gap. CDR1 is ENHRY, CDR2 SYGVKD, per germline. This clonotype has more than one count but fewer than ten. Its specificity is not known. Unique molecular identifiers featured in each of the TCR beta cDNA libraries. T cells numbering about 1 to 11 million yielded some 520,000 cDNA molecules. Via MiXCR, TCRdb re-called the PCR reads, giving one row per CDR3 protein. The table lists more than 350,000 distinct CDR3 sequences, roughly 40% of them singletons. The chain links TRBV10-3 to TRBJ1-2; weak D call: TRBD1 (6 bases). Sequencing input: blood. This TCR was recovered from a girl aged 2 to 9 with multiple sclerosis. The CDR3 bases are TGTGCCACCAGGGGATTGGGGGCTAACTATGGCTACACCTTC. Its translation: CATRGLGANYGYTF.